Following are 22 T cell receptor beta chains from one sample sequenced in a study of T cell repertoires in cytomegalovirus infection. One entry per CDR3 protein, called by TCRdb with MiXCR from the reads. The sample yields 100,000 to 150,000 distinct CDR3 sequences, more than 7% seen once. Sequencing input: PBMCs. Receptors were obtained from a human donor in good health (CMV status not recorded). Some clones in this sample may be carry-over from other donors' samples.

This clonotype showed up just a few times. The chain carries TRBV20-1 and TRBJ2-1, with D tentatively TRBD1 (6 bases). The CDR3 runs 13 residues. V shed 8 bases and J shed 4 bases, with 15 bases lying between them. Germline-derived CDR1 and CDR2 are DFQATT and SNEGSKA (reference sequence). The DNA of the CDR3 is TGCAGTCCGTGGGCAGGGGTATACAATGAGCAGTTCTTC. Its translation: CSPWAGVYNEQFF.

This clonotype was found many times. The V and J genes are TRBV7-2 and TRBJ1-1, with a tentative D call TRBD1 (6 bases). The CDR3 is 13 residues long. V was pared by 2 bases and J by 5 bases, with 9 bases between. Germline lookup yields CDR1 SGHTA and CDR2 FQGNSA. The CDR3 here is CASSLWGATEAFF. The CDR3 region has the DNA TGTGCCAGCAGCTTATGGGGGGCGACTGAAGCTTTCTTT. The full variable domain, with the rest looked up from reference TRBV7-2 and TRBJ1-1, is GAGVSQSPSNKVTEKGKDVELRCDPISGHTALYWYRQSLGQGLEFLIYFQGNSAPDKSGLPSDRFSAERTGGSVSTLTIQRTQQEDSAVYLCASSLWGATEAFFGQGTRLTVV.

This clonotype was counted many times. This chain joins TRBV2 and TRBJ2-2; the D gene could be TRBD1 or TRBD2 (5 bases each). Germline lookup yields CDR1 SNHLY and CDR2 FYNNEI. V was clipped by 6 bases and J by 10 bases, with 12 bases between them. The CDR3 sequence is 12 residues long. The CDR3 sequence: CASSPWGLELFF. In DNA, the CDR3 is TGTGCCAGCAGCCCATGGGGGTTGGAGCTGTTTTTT.

This clonotype was seen at least ten times. The junction and the germline gene differ at one end; a read error may be behind it. The chain joins TRBV7-8 to TRBJ2-7; either TRBD1 or TRBD2 may supply D (5 bases each). The CDR3 has 14 residues. CDR1 is SGHVS and CDR2 is FQNEAQ in the germline V gene. CDR3 sequence reads: CASSLAGESFEQYF. DNA for the CDR3: TGTGCCAGCAGCTTAGCGGGGGAGTCCTTCGAGCAGTACTTC. The full variable domain, with the rest looked up from reference TRBV7-8 and TRBJ2-7, is GAGVSQSPRYKVAKRGQDVALRCDPISGHVSLFWYQQALGQGPEFLTYFQNEAQLDKSGLPSDRFFAERPEGSVSTLKIQRTQQEDSAVYLCASSLAGESFEQYFGPGTRLTVT.

This clonotype has ten or more counts. This rearrangement joins TRBV7-2 to TRBJ1-3; TRBD1 might be the D (6 bases). There are 15 residues in the CDR3. CDR1 is SGHTA, CDR2 FQGNSA, per germline. V lost 4 bases and J 2 bases, leaving 12 bases between the germline ends. The CDR3 region is CASSSTGRTGNTIYF. The CDR3 DNA reads TGTGCCAGCAGCTCAACAGGGAGAACTGGAAACACCATATATTTT.

This clonotype was recorded at least ten times. CDR3 DNA: TGTGCCAGCGCACAGACAGGGGTCACTGAAGCTTTCTTT. This sequence encodes CASAQTGVTEAFF. The gene calls are TRBV2 and TRBJ1-1; TRBD1 matches 8 bases. The CDR3 is made up of 13 amino acids. The V segment lost 8 bases and the J segment 4 bases; nucleotides outside the gene matches: 6. In germline, CDR1 is SNHLY, CDR2 FYNNEI.

This chain joins TRBV5-5 and TRBJ2-2; D remains unclear. Germline-derived CDR1 and CDR2 are SGHKS and YYEKEE (reference sequence). Trimming pared 4 bases from V and 5 bases from J, leaving 9 bases between. The CDR3 totals 13 residues. In DNA, the CDR3 is TGTGCCAGCAGCACCGGGTCGACCGGGGAGCTGTTTTTT. This translates into CASSTGSTGELFF.

Remarks on this clonotype: This clone may be a read error of a much larger clone one base away. The rearrangement uses TRBV5-3 and TRBJ2-4, with 7 bases fitting TRBD2. TRBV5-3 is an ORF, and what it does is uncertain. This CDR3 comprises 14 residues. V lost 8 bases and J lost 6; bases outside the gene matches: 11. The CDR3: CASSLRGIINIQYF. CDR3 DNA sequence: TGTGCCAGCAGTTTGCGGGGGATCATAAACATTCAGTACTTC.

This clonotype was found many times. This chain joins TRBV7-9 and TRBJ2-7; D call uncertain. The CDR3 runs to 12 residues. CDR1 and CDR2 from the germline V gene are SEHNR and FQNEAQ (reference sequence). Trimming removed 1 base at V and 9 bases at J, with 10 bases between. DNA for the CDR3: TGTGCCAGCAGCTTAGACAACCCTCGGCAGTACTTC. Translating gives CASSLDNPRQYF.

This chain connects TRBV3-1 to TRBJ2-7; TRBD2 agrees at 7 bases. Germline trimming cut 7 bases from V and 2 bases from J; bases unmatched to any gene: 5. CDR1 and CDR2 (germline): LGHDT, YNNKEL (reference sequence). The CDR3 spans 13 residues. The CDR3 sequence: CASTRAGAYEQYF. The CDR3 nucleotides read TGTGCCAGCACCCGGGCGGGAGCCTACGAGCAGTACTTC.

Of note for this clonotype: A read error may produce the germline difference seen at one junction end. CDR3 residues: CASSQDGGNLPLHF. The CDR3 bases are TGTGCCAGCAGCCAAGATGGGGGGAATTTACCCCTCCACTTT. The chain uses TRBV3-1 and TRBJ1-6; D possibly corresponds to TRBD1 (5 bases). CDR3 length: 14 residues. Germline CDR1 LGHDT, CDR2 YNNKEL (reference sequence).

There are a few counts of this clonotype. The chain carries TRBV28 and TRBJ1-3; 8 positions match TRBD1. V lost 6 bases and J lost 4; bases outside the gene matches: 8. CDR1 is MDHEN, CDR2 SYDVKM, per germline. This CDR3 comprises 15 residues. CDR3 nucleotides: TGTGCCAGCAGACCAACAGGGGGATCAGGAAACACCATATATTTT. Its protein product is CASRPTGGSGNTIYF.

At least ten counts were recorded for this clonotype. This chain joins TRBV7-2 and TRBJ1-4; D possibly corresponds to TRBD1 (5 bases). The CDR3 covers 14 residues. CDR1 SGHTA and CDR2 FQGNSA come from the germline V gene. Trimming pared 6 bases from V and 4 bases from J, leaving 12 bases between. The CDR3 sequence is CASRLRGDNEKLFF. The CDR3 coding sequence is TGTGCCAGCAGACTTCGGGGGGATAATGAAAAACTGTTTTTT. Full variable domain (outside the CDR3, taken from reference TRBV7-2 and TRBJ1-4): GAGVSQSPSNKVTEKGKDVELRCDPISGHTALYWYRQSLGQGLEFLIYFQGNSAPDKSGLPSDRFSAERTGGSVSTLTIQRTQQEDSAVYLCASRLRGDNEKLFFGSGTQLSVL.

This clonotype was picked up a small number of times. The DNA for the CDR3 is TGTGCCAGCTCATCTAAGACAGACGGGAACACTGAAGCTTTCTTT. It specifies CASSSKTDGNTEAFF. The chain is built from TRBV18 and TRBJ1-1, with D tentatively TRBD1 (5 bases). The V end lost 5 bases, the J end lost 1 base, and 14 bases lay between the germline ends. The germline V gene encodes CDR1 KGHSH and CDR2 LQKENI. This CDR3 is 15 amino acids long.

This clonotype was seen many times. The gene calls are TRBV7-2 and TRBJ1-3; D uncertain. There are 12 residues in the CDR3. Germline V gene lookup returns CDR1 SGHTA and CDR2 FQGNSA. Trimming left V 2 bases short and J 8 bases short, with 7 bases between. CDR3 amino acids: CASSLNRDTIYF. In DNA form, the CDR3 reads TGTGCCAGCAGCTTAAATCGGGACACCATATATTTT.

This clonotype was detected a few times. This chain connects TRBV10-3 to TRBJ1-2, with D hard to call. V was shortened by 3 bases and J by 2 bases, with 7 bases between the two germline ends. The germline V gene encodes CDR1 ENHRY and CDR2 SYGVKD. There are 13 residues in the CDR3. CDR3 DNA: TGTGCCATCAGTGATTGGGCCAACTATGGCTACACCTTC. Protein product: CAISDWANYGYTF.

This clonotype was observed many times. The V gene is TRBV2, the J gene TRBJ2-7; tentative D call: TRBD1 (6 bases). CDR1 and CDR2 from the germline V gene are SNHLY and FYNNEI. Trimming shortened V by 6 bases and J by 2 bases, and 11 bases separated the two germline ends. This CDR3 comprises 13 residues. DNA of the CDR3: TGTGCCAGCAGGTTGACAGGAGCCTACGAGCAGTACTTC. Its translation is CASRLTGAYEQYF.

The chain's CDR3 is CSAAGTSSTDTQYF. CDR3 coding DNA: TGCAGTGCTGCCGGGACATCCAGCACAGATACGCAGTATTTT. V usage is TRBV20-1 and J usage is TRBJ2-3; TRBD1 might be the D (6 bases). Germline CDR1 DFQATT, CDR2 SNEGSKA (reference sequence). The CDR3 covers 14 residues. The V and J ends lost 5 bases and 0 bases respectively, with 12 bases between them.

This clonotype was observed many times. The V and J genes are TRBV7-2 and TRBJ2-7, with a tentative D call TRBD1 (7 bases). With 3 bases removed from V and 3 bases from J, the gap between germline ends came to 12 bases. The CDR3 length is 14 residues. Germline V CDR1 and CDR2: SGHTA, FQGNSA. CDR3 sequence reads: CASSFRGTHYEQYF. CDR3 bases: TGTGCCAGCAGCTTCAGGGGGACTCACTACGAGCAGTACTTC.

This clonotype was observed many times. The genes are TRBV12-3 or TRBV12-4 and TRBJ1-1; 8 bases map to TRBD1. The CDR3 contains 15 residues. J was trimmed by 11 bases and V by 5 bases; bases with no gene match: 16. CDR3 region: CASSPTGGIVHGAFF. The CDR3 coding sequence is TGTGCCAGCAGTCCTACAGGGGGGATTGTTCACGGGGCTTTCTTT.

This clonotype was seen more than once but under ten times. This chain uses TRBV19 with TRBJ1-3, with TRBD1 matching over 9 bases. The CDR3 length is 17 residues. V lost 3 bases, J lost 1 base, and 7 bases stayed unmatched. Looked up from germline, CDR1 is LNHDA and CDR2 is SQIVND (reference sequence). This chain's CDR3 is CASSILSGTGSGNTIYF. As DNA, the CDR3 is TGTGCCAGTAGTATCCTGTCGGGGACAGGGTCTGGAAACACCATATATTTT.

At least ten counts were recorded for this clonotype. J is TRBJ1-2 and V is TRBV7-2, with TRBD1 matching over 7 bases. The V gene end was trimmed by 5 bases and the J gene end by 8 bases; junction bases not matched to a gene: 26. The CDR3 contains 19 residues. Germline assignment: CDR1 SGHTA and CDR2 FQGNSA. In DNA form, the CDR3 reads TGTGCCAGCAGCGTAGAGACAGGGCTCGGAAGGTATTCGGTTAAAGGCTACACCTTC. The encoded protein is CASSVETGLGRYSVKGYTF.